This T cell receptor beta chain was captured by sequencing in a study of technical replicates of blood from several donors. The protocol was immunoSEQ multiplex PCR, while the TCRdb copy is restricted to in-frame clones and leaves out a portion. The data contain under 85,000 clones, about 92% of them singletons. The clonotype comes from a human donor in good health. Sequences were obtained from T cells isolated from PBMCs.

This chain's CDR3 is CASSDYRAPSGNTIYF. CDR3 sequence (DNA): TGTGCCAGCAGTGACTACAGGGCCCCTTCTGGAAACACCATATATTTT. The rearrangement joins TRBV28 to TRBJ1-3; TRBD1 might be the D (6 bases). Trimming removed 5 bases from V and 1 base from J, with 15 bases in between. The CDR3 runs 16 residues. The germline CDR1 and CDR2 sequences are MDHEN and SYDVKM.